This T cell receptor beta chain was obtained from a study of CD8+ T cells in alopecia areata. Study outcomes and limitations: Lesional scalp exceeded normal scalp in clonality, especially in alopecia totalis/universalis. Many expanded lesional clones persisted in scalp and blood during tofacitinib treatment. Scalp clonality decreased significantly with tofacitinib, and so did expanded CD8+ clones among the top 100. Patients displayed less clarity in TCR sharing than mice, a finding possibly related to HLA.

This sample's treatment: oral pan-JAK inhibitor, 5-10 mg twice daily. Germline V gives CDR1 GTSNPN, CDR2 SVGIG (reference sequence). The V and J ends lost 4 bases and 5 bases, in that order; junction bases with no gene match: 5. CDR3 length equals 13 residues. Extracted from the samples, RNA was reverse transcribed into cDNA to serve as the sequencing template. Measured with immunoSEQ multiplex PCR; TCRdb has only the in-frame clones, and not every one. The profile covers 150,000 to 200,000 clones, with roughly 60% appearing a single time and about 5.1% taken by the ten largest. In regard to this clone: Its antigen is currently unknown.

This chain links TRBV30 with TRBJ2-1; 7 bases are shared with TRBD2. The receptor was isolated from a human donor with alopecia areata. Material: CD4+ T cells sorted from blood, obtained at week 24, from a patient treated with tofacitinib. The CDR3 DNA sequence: TGTGCCTGGACTAGCGGAGGACACAATGAGCAGTTCTTC. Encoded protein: CAWTSGGHNEQFF.